This TCR beta chain originates from a study of CD8 T cells in Susac syndrome. The RNA input was about 0.5 to 1 ug, and it was reverse transcribed with random hexamers. Using its own MiXCR run on the immunoSEQ multiplex PCR reads, TCRdb lists one record per CDR3 protein. Altogether about 73,000 distinct CDR3 sequences are present, around 96% being singletons, with the ten largest covering about 0.4%. This CDR3 contains 14 residues. From germline, CDR1 is GTSNPN and CDR2 SVGIG (reference sequence). Trimming cost V 2 bases and J 1 base; bases outside gene matches: 0. V usage is TRBV30 and J usage is TRBJ2-3; 10 nucleotides agree with TRBD2. This clonotype originated in a human donor with multiple sclerosis. Source material: CD8+ T cells from PBMCs. CDR3 loop: CAWSTSGGTDTQYF. Here the CDR3 DNA reads TGTGCCTGGAGTACTAGCGGGGGCACAGATACGCAGTATTTT. The entire variable domain, with the rest obtained from reference TRBV30 and TRBJ2-3, is as follows: SQTIHQWPATLVQPVGSPLSLECTVEGTSNPNLYWYRQAAGRGLQLLFYSVGIGQISSEVPQNLSASRPQDRQFILSSKKLLLSDSGFYLCAWSTSGGTDTQYFGPGTRLTVL.